This T cell receptor beta chain appears in the sequencing data of a study of blood T cell repertoires in COVID-19. As originally analysed: Counts of nucleated cells, estimated from reference gene primer amplification, were obtained. The protocol was immunoSEQ multiplex PCR, while the TCRdb copy is restricted to in-frame clones and leaves out a portion. Clone size and V and J calls were adopted from that table, with D and trimming inferred from the DNA. The sample contains around 78,000 clones, 86% of which appear only once. The sequence was collected from a man in his fifties with active or convalescent COVID-19. The specimen sequenced was peripheral blood.

CDR3 in DNA: TGTGCCAGCAGGACTAGCGAATCCTACGAGCAGTACTTC. Amino acids: CASRTSESYEQYF. The rearrangement links TRBV6-5 to TRBJ2-7; 8 bases are shared with TRBD2. V shed 6 bases, J shed 1 base, and the junction held 2 bases outside the gene matches. The CDR3 length is 13 residues. CDR1 and CDR2 (germline): MNHEY, SVGAGI.